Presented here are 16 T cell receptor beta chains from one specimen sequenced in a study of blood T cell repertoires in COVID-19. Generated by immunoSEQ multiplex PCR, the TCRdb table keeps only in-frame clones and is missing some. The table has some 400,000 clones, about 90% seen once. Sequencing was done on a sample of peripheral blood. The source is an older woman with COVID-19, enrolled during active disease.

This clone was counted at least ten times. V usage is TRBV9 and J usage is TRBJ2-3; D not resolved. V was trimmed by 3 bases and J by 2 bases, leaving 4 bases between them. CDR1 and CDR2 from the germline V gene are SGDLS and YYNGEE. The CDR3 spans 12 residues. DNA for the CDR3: TGTGCCAGCAGCGCCTCCACAGATACGCAGTATTTT. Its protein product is CASSASTDTQYF.

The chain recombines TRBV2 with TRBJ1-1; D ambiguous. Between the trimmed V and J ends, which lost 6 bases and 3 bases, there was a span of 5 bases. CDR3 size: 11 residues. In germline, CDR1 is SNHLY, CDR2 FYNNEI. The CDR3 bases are TGTGCCAGCAGGCGGGACACTGAAGCTTTCTTT. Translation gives CASRRDTEAFF. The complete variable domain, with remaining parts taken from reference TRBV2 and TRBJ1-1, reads EPEVTQTPSHQVTQMGQEVILRCVPISNHLYFYWYRQILGQKVEFLVSFYNNEISEKSEIFDDQFSVERPDGSNFTLKIRSTKLEDSAMYFCASRRDTEAFFGQGTRLTVV.

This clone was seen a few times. The CDR3 loop is CASPGYTDTQYF. CDR3 DNA sequence: TGTGCCAGCCCAGGGTACACAGATACGCAGTATTTT. J is TRBJ2-3 and V is TRBV2; possibly TRBD1 for D (5 bases). The ends were cut back, 8 bases at V and 2 bases at J, with 8 bases in the middle. CDR1 is SNHLY, CDR2 FYNNEI, per germline. The CDR3 has 12 residues.

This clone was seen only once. CDR3 amino acids: CASSAGQGAFQPQHF. CDR3 nucleotides: TGTGCCAGCAGTGCGGGACAGGGGGCCTTTCAGCCCCAGCATTTT. The rearrangement joins TRBV27 to TRBJ1-5; 12 bases fit TRBD1. Trimming removed 5 bases from V and 6 bases from J; junction bases left unmatched: 5. Germline assignment: CDR1 MNHEY and CDR2 SMNVEV (reference sequence). This CDR3 region has 15 residues.

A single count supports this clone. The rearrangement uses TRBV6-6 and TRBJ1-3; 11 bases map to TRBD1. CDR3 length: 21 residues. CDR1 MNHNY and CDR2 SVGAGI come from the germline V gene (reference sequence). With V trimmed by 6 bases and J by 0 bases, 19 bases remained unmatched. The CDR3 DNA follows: TGTGCCAGCAGCCGAAAACCCTTTGGACAGGGGGCGTCTAGCTCTGGAAACACCATATATTTT. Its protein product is CASSRKPFGQGASSSGNTIYF.

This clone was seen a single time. The CDR3 protein is CASSLHWDSSFNYGYTF. The CDR3 nucleotides are TGTGCCAGCAGCCTCCATTGGGACAGTTCTTTCAACTATGGCTACACCTTC. The V and J genes are TRBV3-1 (or the pseudogene TRBV3-2) and TRBJ1-2; 7 bases agree with TRBD1. The V gene end was trimmed by 4 bases and the J gene end by 2 bases; junction bases not matched to a gene: 13. CDR3 length: 17 amino acids. CDR1 is LGHDT and CDR2 is YNNKEL in the germline V gene (reference sequence).

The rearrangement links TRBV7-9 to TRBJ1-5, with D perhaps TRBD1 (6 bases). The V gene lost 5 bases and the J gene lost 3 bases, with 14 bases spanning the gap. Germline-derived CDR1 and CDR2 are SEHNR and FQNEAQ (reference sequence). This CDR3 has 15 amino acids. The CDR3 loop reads CASSRGRGNNQPQHF. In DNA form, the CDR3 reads TGTGCCAGCAGCCGGGGGCGGGGGAACAATCAGCCCCAGCATTTT. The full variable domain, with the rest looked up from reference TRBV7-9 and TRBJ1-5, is DTGVSQNPRHKITKRGQNVTFRCDPISEHNRLYWYRQTLGQGPEFLTYFQNEAQLEKSRLLSDRFSAERPKGSFSTLEIQRTEQGDSAMYLCASSRGRGNNQPQHFGDGTRLSIL.

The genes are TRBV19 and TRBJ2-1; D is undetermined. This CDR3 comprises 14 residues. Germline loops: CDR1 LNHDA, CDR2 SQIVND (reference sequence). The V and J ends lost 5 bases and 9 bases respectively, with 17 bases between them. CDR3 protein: CASSLLGFRGEQFF. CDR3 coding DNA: TGTGCCAGTAGTTTACTCGGGTTTCGCGGTGAGCAGTTCTTC.

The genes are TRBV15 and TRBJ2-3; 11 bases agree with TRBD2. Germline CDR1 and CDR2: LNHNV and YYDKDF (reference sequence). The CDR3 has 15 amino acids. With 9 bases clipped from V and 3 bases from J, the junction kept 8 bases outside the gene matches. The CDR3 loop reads CATSPGLAETDTQYF. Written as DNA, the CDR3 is TGTGCCACAAGCCCGGGACTAGCGGAAACAGATACGCAGTATTTT.

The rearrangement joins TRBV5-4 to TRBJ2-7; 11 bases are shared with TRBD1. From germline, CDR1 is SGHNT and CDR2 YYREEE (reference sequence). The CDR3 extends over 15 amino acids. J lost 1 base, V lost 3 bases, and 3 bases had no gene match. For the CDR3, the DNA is TGTGCCAGCAGCTCCCGGGACAGGGGGTCCTACGAGCAGTACTTC. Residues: CASSSRDRGSYEQYF. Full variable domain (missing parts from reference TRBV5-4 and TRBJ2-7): ETGVTQSPTHLIKTRGQQVTLRCSSQSGHNTVSWYQQALGQGPQFIFQYYREEENGRGNFPPRFSGLQFPNYSSELNVNALELDDSALYLCASSSRDRGSYEQYFGPGTRLTVT.

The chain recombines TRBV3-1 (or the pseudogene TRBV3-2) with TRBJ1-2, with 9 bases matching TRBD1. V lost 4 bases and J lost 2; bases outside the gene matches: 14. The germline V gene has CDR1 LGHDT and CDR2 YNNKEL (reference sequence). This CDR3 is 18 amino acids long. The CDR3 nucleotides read TGTGCCAGCAGCCCCCATTCCGGGACAGGGAACCCAAACTATGGCTACACCTTC. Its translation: CASSPHSGTGNPNYGYTF.

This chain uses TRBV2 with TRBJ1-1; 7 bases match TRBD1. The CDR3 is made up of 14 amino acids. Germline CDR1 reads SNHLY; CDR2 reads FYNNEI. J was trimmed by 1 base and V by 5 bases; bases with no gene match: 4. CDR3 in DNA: TGTGCCAGCAGTCGACAGGGTACGAACACTGAAGCTTTCTTT. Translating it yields CASSRQGTNTEAFF. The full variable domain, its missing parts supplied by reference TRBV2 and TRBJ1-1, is EPEVTQTPSHQVTQMGQEVILRCVPISNHLYFYWYRQILGQKVEFLVSFYNNEISEKSEIFDDQFSVERPDGSNFTLKIRSTKLEDSAMYFCASSRQGTNTEAFFGQGTRLTVV.

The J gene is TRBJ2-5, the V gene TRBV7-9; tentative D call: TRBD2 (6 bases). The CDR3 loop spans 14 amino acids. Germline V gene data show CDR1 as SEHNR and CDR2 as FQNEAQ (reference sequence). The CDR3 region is CAATRPPGGETQYF. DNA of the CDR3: TGTGCGGCGACGAGGCCCCCCGGAGGGGAGACCCAGTACTTC.

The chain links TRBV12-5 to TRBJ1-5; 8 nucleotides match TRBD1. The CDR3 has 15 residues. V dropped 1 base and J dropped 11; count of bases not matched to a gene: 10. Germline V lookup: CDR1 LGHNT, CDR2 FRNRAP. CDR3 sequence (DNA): TGTGCTAGTGGTTTGGGGGACAGGCGGCTGGGGGCCCAGCATTTT. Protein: CASGLGDRRLGAQHF.

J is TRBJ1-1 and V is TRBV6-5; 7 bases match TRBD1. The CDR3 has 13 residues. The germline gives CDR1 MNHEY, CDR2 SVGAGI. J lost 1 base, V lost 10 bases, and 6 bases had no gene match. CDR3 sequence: CATRQGSNTEAFF. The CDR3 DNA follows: TGTGCCACCCGACAGGGCTCGAACACTGAAGCTTTCTTT.

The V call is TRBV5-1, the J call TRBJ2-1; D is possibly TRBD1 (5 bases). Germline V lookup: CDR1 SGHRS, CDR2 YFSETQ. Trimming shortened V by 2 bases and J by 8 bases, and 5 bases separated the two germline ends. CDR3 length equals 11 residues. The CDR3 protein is CASSLQDEQFF. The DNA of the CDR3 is TGCGCCAGCAGCTTACAGGATGAGCAGTTCTTC.